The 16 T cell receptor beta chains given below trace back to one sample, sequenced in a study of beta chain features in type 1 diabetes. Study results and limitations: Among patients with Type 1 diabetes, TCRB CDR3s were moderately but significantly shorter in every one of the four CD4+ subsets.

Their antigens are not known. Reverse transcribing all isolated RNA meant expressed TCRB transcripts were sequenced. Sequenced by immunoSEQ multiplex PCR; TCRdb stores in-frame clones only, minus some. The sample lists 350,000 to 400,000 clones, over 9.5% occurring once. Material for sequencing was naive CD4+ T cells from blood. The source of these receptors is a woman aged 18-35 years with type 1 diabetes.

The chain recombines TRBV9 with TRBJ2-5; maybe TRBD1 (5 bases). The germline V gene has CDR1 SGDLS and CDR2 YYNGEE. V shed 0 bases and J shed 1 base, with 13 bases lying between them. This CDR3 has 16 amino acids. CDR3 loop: CASSVGMGQGQETQYF. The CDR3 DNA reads TGTGCCAGCAGCGTAGGTATGGGGCAGGGCCAAGAGACCCAGTACTTC.

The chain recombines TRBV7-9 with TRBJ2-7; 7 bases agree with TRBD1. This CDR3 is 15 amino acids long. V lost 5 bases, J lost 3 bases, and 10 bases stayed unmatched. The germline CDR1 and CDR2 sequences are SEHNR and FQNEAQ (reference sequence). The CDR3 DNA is TGTGCCAGCAGCCCCCTTATGTCAGGGGGCTACGAGCAGTACTTC. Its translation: CASSPLMSGGYEQYF.

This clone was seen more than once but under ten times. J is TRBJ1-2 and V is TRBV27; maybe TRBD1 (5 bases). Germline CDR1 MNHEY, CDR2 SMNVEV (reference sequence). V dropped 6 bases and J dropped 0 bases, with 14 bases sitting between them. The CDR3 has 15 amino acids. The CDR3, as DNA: TGTGCCAGCAGCCAAGACAGAGAGACTAACTATGGCTACACCTTC. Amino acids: CASSQDRETNYGYTF.

CDR3 coding DNA: TGCGCCAGCAGTCAATTCACCCCAGGGTGGAACACTGAAGCTTTCTTT. Its protein is CASSQFTPGWNTEAFF. This chain links TRBV23-1 with TRBJ1-1; D might be TRBD1 (5 bases). TRBV23-1 is an open reading frame, and its role is uncertain. The CDR3 consists of 16 residues. The V end was cut by 1 base, the J end by 1 base, with 13 bases between.

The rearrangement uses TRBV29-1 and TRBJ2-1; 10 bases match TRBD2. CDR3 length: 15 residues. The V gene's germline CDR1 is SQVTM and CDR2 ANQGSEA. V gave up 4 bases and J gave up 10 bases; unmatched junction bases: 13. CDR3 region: CSVAHSSGSSTEQFF. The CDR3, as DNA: TGCAGCGTTGCCCATTCTAGCGGGAGCTCCACCGAGCAGTTCTTC.

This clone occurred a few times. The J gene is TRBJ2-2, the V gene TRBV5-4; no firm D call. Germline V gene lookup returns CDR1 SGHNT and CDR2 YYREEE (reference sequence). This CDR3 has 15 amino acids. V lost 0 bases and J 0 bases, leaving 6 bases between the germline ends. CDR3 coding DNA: TGTGCCAGCAGCTTGGACGGTCCGAACACCGGGGAGCTGTTTTTT. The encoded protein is CASSLDGPNTGELFF.

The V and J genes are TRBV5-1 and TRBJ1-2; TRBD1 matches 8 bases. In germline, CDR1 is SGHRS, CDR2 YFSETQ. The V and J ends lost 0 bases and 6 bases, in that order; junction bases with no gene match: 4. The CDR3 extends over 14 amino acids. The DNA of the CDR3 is TGCGCCAGCAGCTTGGAAAGGACAGGGAATGGCTACACCTTC. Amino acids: CASSLERTGNGYTF.

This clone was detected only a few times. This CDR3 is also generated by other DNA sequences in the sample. The CDR3 loop reads CASSLAGGDEQYF. The CDR3, as DNA: TGTGCCAGCAGCTTGGCAGGGGGCGACGAGCAGTACTTC. V is TRBV5-4 and J is TRBJ2-7; 8 nucleotides match TRBD1. The junction had 1 base not matched to a gene; V was cut back by 0 bases and J by 5 bases. The germline V gene encodes CDR1 SGHNT and CDR2 YYREEE (reference sequence). The CDR3 sequence is 13 residues long.

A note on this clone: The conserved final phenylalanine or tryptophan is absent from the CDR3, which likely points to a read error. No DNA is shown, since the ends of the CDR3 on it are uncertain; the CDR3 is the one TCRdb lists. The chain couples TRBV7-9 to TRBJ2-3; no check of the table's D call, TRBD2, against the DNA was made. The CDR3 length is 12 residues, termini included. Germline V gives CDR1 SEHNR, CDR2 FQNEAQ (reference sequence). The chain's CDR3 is CASSRTSGGLGV.

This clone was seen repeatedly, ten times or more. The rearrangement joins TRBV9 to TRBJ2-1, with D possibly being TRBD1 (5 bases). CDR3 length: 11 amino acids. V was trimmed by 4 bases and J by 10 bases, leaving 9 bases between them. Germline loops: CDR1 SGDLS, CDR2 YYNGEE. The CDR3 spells CASSPGMEQFF. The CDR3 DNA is TGTGCCAGCAGCCCAGGGATGGAGCAGTTCTTC.

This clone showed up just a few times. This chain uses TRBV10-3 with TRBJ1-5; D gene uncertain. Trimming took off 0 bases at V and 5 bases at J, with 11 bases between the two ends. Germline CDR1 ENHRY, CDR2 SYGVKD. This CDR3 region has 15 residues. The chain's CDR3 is CAISESEVRDQPQHF. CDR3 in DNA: TGTGCCATCAGTGAGTCTGAGGTGAGGGATCAGCCCCAGCATTTT.

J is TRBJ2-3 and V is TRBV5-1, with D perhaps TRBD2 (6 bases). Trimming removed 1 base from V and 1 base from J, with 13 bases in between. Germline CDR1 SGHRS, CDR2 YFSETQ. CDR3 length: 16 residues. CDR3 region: CASSLSTGRGTDTQYF. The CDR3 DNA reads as TGCGCCAGCAGCTTGAGCACCGGGAGAGGCACAGATACGCAGTATTTT.

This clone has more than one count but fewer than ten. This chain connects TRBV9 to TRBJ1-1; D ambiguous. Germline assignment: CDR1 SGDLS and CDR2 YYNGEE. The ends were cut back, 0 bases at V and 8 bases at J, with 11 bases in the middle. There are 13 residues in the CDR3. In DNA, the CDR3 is TGTGCCAGCAGCGTAGAGACCGCGCGGGAAGCTTTCTTT. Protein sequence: CASSVETAREAFF.

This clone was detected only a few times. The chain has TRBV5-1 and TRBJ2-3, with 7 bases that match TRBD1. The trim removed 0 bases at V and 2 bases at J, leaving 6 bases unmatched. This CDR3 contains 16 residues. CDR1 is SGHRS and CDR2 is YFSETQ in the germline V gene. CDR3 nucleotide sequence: TGCGCCAGCAGCTTGGCGGCAGGGGGTTTCACAGATACGCAGTATTTT. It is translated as CASSLAAGGFTDTQYF. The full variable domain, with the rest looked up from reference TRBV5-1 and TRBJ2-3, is KAGVTQTPRYLIKTRGQQVTLSCSPISGHRSVSWYQQTPGQGLQFLFEYFSETQRNKGNFPGRFSGRQFSNSRSEMNVSTLELGDSALYLCASSLAAGGFTDTQYFGPGTRLTVL.

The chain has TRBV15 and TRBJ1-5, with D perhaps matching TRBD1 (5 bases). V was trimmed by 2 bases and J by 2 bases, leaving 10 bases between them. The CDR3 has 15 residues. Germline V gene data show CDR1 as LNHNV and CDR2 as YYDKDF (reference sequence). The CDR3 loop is CATSRSTGGNQPQHF. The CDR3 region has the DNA TGTGCCACCAGCAGATCTACAGGAGGCAATCAGCCCCAGCATTTT.

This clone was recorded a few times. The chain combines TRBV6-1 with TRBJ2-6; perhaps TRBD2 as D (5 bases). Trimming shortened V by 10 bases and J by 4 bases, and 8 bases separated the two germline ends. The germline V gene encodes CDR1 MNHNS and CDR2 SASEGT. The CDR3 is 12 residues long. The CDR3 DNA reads TGTGCCACCCGGAGGGGGGCCAACGTCCTGACTTTC. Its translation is CATRRGANVLTF.